This T cell receptor (beta chain) was retrieved from a study of Ad26.COV2.S vaccination and SARS-CoV-2 variants (dated by TCRdb to the early 2020s). Regarding the research as a whole: Vaccine-arm donors were drawn from COV1001, a multicentre, randomized, double-blind, placebo-controlled phase I-IIa trial of Ad26.COV2.S in healthy adults. Ad26.COV2.S was given intramuscularly at 5x10^10 or 1x10^11 viral particles, as a single shot or as two shots 56 days apart. TCRbeta repertoire sequencing served as the tool for gauging how specific and how broad the SARS-CoV-2-reactive T cell receptors were following Ad26.COV2.S vaccination. A total of about 30 samples were included in the TCR-sequenced set, comprising 19 Ad26.COV2.S vaccine recipients, 5 placebo recipients and 8 SARS-CoV-2 convalescent individuals. Trial participants were randomized into five groups of five: low-dose or high-dose Ad26.COV2.S given once or twice, or placebo on both occasions. Throughout the experiments and outcome assessment, investigators stayed blinded to trial group allocation. Overall study outcomes, separate from this receptor: The authors noted that total T cell responses may have been underestimated by the TCR breadth and depth analyses. The study was not powered for comparison of responses between vaccine doses or regimens. Substantial breadth of spike-specific CD8+ and CD4+ T cell responses was reported after vaccination. Compared with placebo recipients, Ad26.COV2.S recipients showed higher spike-specific TCR breadth (P = 0.0014). Vaccine and placebo recipients had similar non-spike TCR breadth, a finding consistent with the vaccine containing only spike.

As concerns this clone: The antigen it binds to is not known. Per-nucleotide qualities are absent, and no much larger clonotype sits a single base away.

Germline trimming amounts to 3 bases on V and 7 bases on J, with 4 as the count of junction bases outside the gene matches. Reading the germline V gene gives CDR1 SGHAT and CDR2 FQNNGV. From the cysteine up to the phenylalanine, the CDR3 has a length of 14 residues. Only CDR3 DNA remains: 42 bases, in frame from the first base. TCRbeta CDR3 regions were sequenced with the immunoSEQ Assay. After extraction, genomic DNA underwent amplification by bias-controlled multiplex PCR, followed by high-throughput sequencing. Processing in the source paper ran as follows. Collapsing and filtering of sequences were performed to quantify the absolute abundance of each unique TCRbeta CDR3 region. T cell fraction was estimated by normalizing TCRbeta template counts to usable DNA, with usable DNA measured through amplification of reference genes found in all nucleated cells. Repertoire TCRs were annotated as SARS-CoV-2-specific when V gene, CDR3 amino acid sequence and J gene were exactly matched to a known reactive TCR set. The reference SARS-CoV-2 TCR set was derived from MIRA and filtered for enrichment in COVID-19-positive ImmuneCODE repertoires, a step that removed public or cross-reactive TCRs. Based on the MIRA antigens, annotated TCRs were further analysed at the level of specific ORF or position within ORF. Breadth was defined as annotated unique rearrangements over total unique productive rearrangements; depth was the summed frequency of those rearrangements. Group comparisons of TCR breadth used two-sided Wilcoxon rank-sum tests. TCRdb took this table from immuneACCESS and kept in-frame rearrangements with V and J called. Such tables lack part of the clones; where checked against another copy, unresolved V genes explain under half of the gap, and the rest is unexplained. The DNA was the basis for D and trimming; V, J and clone size are from that table. This sample gives approximately 360,000 clones in total; 83% of them show up just once. Around 7% of the sample is taken by the ten largest.

Interpreted using the paper, the treatment or condition label stands for: approximately 18 received Ad26.COV2.S at low or high dose, single or two shots; about 5 received placebo; per-sample allocation not given. Repertoires of vaccine and placebo recipients were sequenced from samples taken on day 63 after the first injection. Cohort 1b enrolled fewer than 30 adults aged 18-55 years at a single site in Boston, USA, between 29 July and 7 August 2020. As a vaccine, Ad26.COV2.S was a replication-incompetent adenovirus type 26 vector that expressed a prefusion-stabilized SARS-CoV-2 spike protein derived from the original Wuhan strain.

The sample consisted of peripheral blood, taken in a trial of Ad26.COV2.S vaccine versus placebo. The receptor was derived from a person aged 18 to 65 who received the Ad26.COV2.S COVID-19 vaccine or a placebo. The chain links TRBV11-2 with TRBJ2-3, with 10 central nucleotides matching TRBD2. Here is the DNA: TGTGCCAGCAGCTTGGCACTAGCGGGATATACGCAGTATTTT. Its translation reads: CASSLALAGYTQYF.